What follows describes a single T cell receptor beta chain. This clonotype was found a few times. Its antigen is not yet known. Per-nucleotide qualities are absent, and no much larger clonotype sits a single base away. This entry comes from a study of T-cell memory formation after mild COVID-19 (dated by TCRdb to the early 2020s). Background for the entire study: TCR sequence clusters from the two donors were found to be largely donor specific. Longitudinal TCRalpha and TCRbeta repertoire sequencing tracked T-cell clones expanding and contracting after mild COVID-19 in two donors. Two young, previously healthy adult volunteers, one female and one male, were included in the cohort.

Ficoll-Paque density gradient centrifugation was the method used to isolate PBMCs. The germline V gene supplies CDR1 SGHTA and CDR2 FQGTGA. The CDR3 covers 16 residues, taking in both the cysteine and the phenylalanine. The entry retains the CDR3 DNA only, 48 bases that are in frame from base 1. V trim: 6 bases; J trim: 7 bases; unmatched bases: 15. Points the paper makes about the study in general: The second-wave clones that peaked on day 37 were not confirmed to be SARS-CoV-2 specific. Some responding clones were found in pre-infection memory, which suggests that pre-existing cross-reactive memory T cells took part in the SARS-CoV-2 response. Clones that contracted from day 15 to 85 showed balanced CD4/CD8 phenotypes, whereas a second wave of clones that expanded from day 15 to 37 leaned towards CD4+. Contracting CD4+ clones appeared mostly in the CM and EM memory subsets, whereas CD8+ clones were enriched in EMRA. The study covered only a couple of mild cases, and larger cohorts including severe cases with pre-infection samples were considered necessary.

Sequencing instrument: Illumina NovaSeq 6000. TCRalpha and TCRbeta cDNA libraries were constructed by 5'RACE with constant-segment primers, with sample barcodes and unique molecular identifiers being introduced. Trizol reagent was used to extract RNA from every sample. Libraries were amplified in two PCR steps, with a second sample barcode and Illumina TruSeq adapters added in the second step. Libraries were sequenced on an Illumina NovaSeq with 2 x 150 bp paired-end reads. As for the authors' bioinformatics: With migec v1.2.7, reads were demultiplexed and then collapsed into UMI-guided consensus sequences. Using mixcr v2.1.11, the UMI consensuses were aligned to TRA and TRB V and J templates and assembled into clonotypes. A clonotype was counted as expanded or contracted only when both edgeR and NoisET called the clonotype significant, with the noise models trained on biological replicates. For edgeR calls, a false discovery rate-adjusted p below 0.01 and a log2 fold-change threshold of 1 were applied. As an exploratory analysis of dynamics, max-normalized trajectories of the 1000 most abundant clonotypes were examined with PCA combined with hierarchical clustering. Separately sequenced CD4+ and CD8+ repertoires were used to assign a CD4 or CD8 phenotype to each responding clone. The public reads were quality trimmed at Q25 with fastp and then assembled into clones with MiXCR by TCRdb, keeping productive beta chains. For every CDR3 protein sequence, its rows merge into one entry that carries the most common genes and DNA. None of the V and J calls come from the authors' own analysis; TCRdb made them. This sample gives nearly 110,000 distinct CDR3 sequences in total; about a sixth of them show up just once. The ten largest make up more than 25% of the sample.

The sequenced sample consisted of PBMCs or a T cell subset sorted from them (not recorded which). The TCR was taken from an adult woman who had mild COVID-19 (a few samples of this study predate the infection). The sample titles of this study are shuffled in the database, so cell type and time point are left out; the donor was told from shared clones. The rearrangement combines TRBV7-3 with TRBJ2-1, with TRBD1 identical over 7 junction bases. The nucleotide sequence is TGTGCCAGCAGTTACTCGACAGGGCCTCCGGGGAATGAGCAGTTCTTC. This codes for CASSYSTGPPGNEQFF.